Listed here is a single TCR beta chain. An end of the junction differs from the germline gene, which may be a read error. The sample is drawn from a study of tumor-infiltrating lymphocytes in primary liver carcinoma. RNA and DNA were co-extracted from approximately 20-30 mg of unsorted bulk tissue. Every tumor specimen contained over 85% viable tumor cells. The template, 500 ng total RNA, yielded TCR beta cDNA made with a constant-region primer. A slightly modified ARM-PCR protocol with three nested multiplex PCR rounds produced these TCR beta libraries. The two initial PCR rounds, roughly 9 cycles each, used TRBV1-TRBV30 forward and C-beta reverse primers. One entry per CDR3 protein results from TCRdb running MiXCR on the multiplex PCR reads. Of tens of thousands of distinct CDR3 sequences listed, roughly four fifths are singletons. The CDR3 runs 16 residues. The germline CDR1 and CDR2 sequences are SEHNR and FQNEAQ (reference sequence).

This sequence joins TRBV7-9 and TRBJ2-3, with TRBD2 matching 13 bases. This receptor was identified in a man aged 40-49 years with primary liver carcinoma and hepatitis B virus infection. The sample comprised liver tumor tissue from sampling region 4. Stated subset: tumor region T4, right-lateral pole. CDR3 residues: CANSSWTSGSPDTQYF. The CDR3 DNA reads TGTGCCAACAGCTCCTGGACTAGCGGGAGTCCAGATACGCAGTATTTT.